This T cell receptor beta chain comes out of a study of blood T cells in healthy people across ages. Notes on the study in general: Diversity estimates drawn from one million T cells were deemed underestimates.

This clonotype appeared a few times. Its antigen is unidentified. Next came a second PCR, run for 7 to 11 cycles, which used a sample-barcoded 5' primer along with a J-beta primer mix. A tag from a template-switch adaptor with 12 random nucleotides marked each cDNA molecule. CDR3-containing paired-end reads numbering at least 2.5 million came from each sample. TCRdb independently ran MiXCR on the 5' RACE reads; one entry per CDR3 protein. The repertoire holds about 580,000 distinct CDR3 sequences, with under 55% as singletons. The sample taken for sequencing was blood. The receptor's source is a man aged 80 or over in good health.

CDR3 sequence: CASIGGDRVVLANGYTF. CDR3 nucleotide sequence: TGTGCCAGCATTGGGGGGGACAGGGTCGTTTTGGCTAATGGCTACACCTTC. This chain links TRBV6-6 with TRBJ1-2, with 9 bases matching TRBD1. CDR1 and CDR2 from the germline V gene are MNHNY and SVGAGI (reference sequence). CDR3 size: 17 residues. The junction had 18 bases not matched to a gene; V was cut back by 7 bases and J by 6 bases.